This T cell receptor beta chain was profiled in a study of cytomegalovirus exposure and HLA in healthy donors. The length of the CDR3 is 16 residues. V was shortened by 1 base and J by 8 bases, with 21 bases between the two germline ends. Germline loops: CDR1 SGHRS, CDR2 YFSETQ. 60 Vbeta and 13 Jbeta primers were used in PCR. Sequencing used immunoSEQ multiplex PCR; TCRdb keeps in-frame clones, though not all of them. The sample shows hundreds of thousands of clones, around 79% of them seen only once. Sequencing was performed on PBMCs. The TCR comes from a girl aged 2 to 10 in good health and CMV-seronegative. The chain recombines TRBV5-1 with TRBJ1-2, with a tentative D call TRBD1 (6 bases). CDR3 sequence reads: CASSLTTGLSGGGYTF. The CDR3 DNA is TGCGCCAGCAGCTTGACAACGGGACTCTCGGGGGGCGGCTACACCTTC.